Following are 25 T cell receptor beta chains from one sample sequenced in a study of vaccination effects on CD4 cells after COVID-19. Before any sequencing was done, the ViraFEST assay used viral peptide pools to expand antigen-specific CD4+ T cells. The authors isolated CD4+ T cells after 10 days of culture. Participants completed two doses of the BNT162b2 or mRNA-1273 vaccine. Clones were read by immunoSEQ multiplex PCR, and TCRdb kept only the in-frame ones, dropping some. The sample has 25,000 to 40,000 clones; roughly 78% are singletons. Antigens of these TCRs are unknown. Sequencing was performed on CD4+ T cells from PBMCs cultured with HCoV-NL63 spike peptides, taken after COVID-19 vaccination. The receptors originated from a human donor who received a COVID-19 vaccine. Some clones in this sample may be carry-over from other donors' samples.

This clone was seen a single time. The CDR3 sequence is CASSRTGDEQYV. CDR3 bases: TGTGCCAGCAGTCGTACAGGGGACGAGCAGTACGTC. The gene calls are TRBV7-9 and TRBJ2-7; 7 bases are shared with TRBD1. The CDR3 has 12 residues. The germline CDR1 and CDR2 sequences are SEHNR and FQNEAQ (reference sequence). With V trimmed by 6 bases and J by 5 bases, 4 bases remained unmatched.

This clone appeared a few times. The chain carries TRBV5-1 and TRBJ1-4, with 7 nucleotides matching TRBD1. The CDR3 spans 15 residues. After removal of 4 bases from V and 5 bases from J, the junction contained 8 bases not matched to a gene. Per the germline V gene, CDR1 is SGHRS and CDR2 is YFSETQ. The CDR3 region has the DNA TGCGCCAGCAGCAATGGACAGGCGGCGAATGAAAAACTGTTTTTT. Translating gives CASSNGQAANEKLFF.

The chain couples TRBV9 to TRBJ1-3, with D unclear. The germline CDR1 and CDR2 sequences are SGDLS and YYNGEE. V was clipped by 0 bases and J by 0 bases, with 10 bases between them. This CDR3 has 16 residues. The CDR3 spells CASSVGQLFSGNTIYF. Written as DNA, the CDR3 is TGTGCCAGCAGCGTAGGGCAGCTCTTCTCTGGAAACACCATATATTTT.

The chain recombines TRBV2 with TRBJ2-6; no firm D call. The germline V and J ends were trimmed by 7 bases and 1 base, with 5 bases remaining between them. The germline V gene encodes CDR1 SNHLY and CDR2 FYNNEI. The CDR3 has 13 amino acids. The CDR3 DNA is TGTGCCAGCATGCTGTCTGGGGCCAACGTCCTGACTTTC. It yields the protein CASMLSGANVLTF.

V gene TRBV12-3 or TRBV12-4 combines with J gene TRBJ2-7, with a possible D match to TRBD1 (6 bases). CDR3 length equals 12 residues. V lost 6 bases to trimming and J lost 4 bases, with 10 bases between them. CDR3 nucleotides: TGTGCCAGCAGCTCACAGGGTTACGAGCAGTACGTC. This gives the protein CASSSQGYEQYV.

The CDR3: CASSFDRPTGELFF. The DNA of the CDR3 is TGTGCCAGCAGTTTTGACAGACCCACCGGGGAGCTGTTTTTT. The chain recombines TRBV27 with TRBJ2-2; possible D gene TRBD1, 5 bases. With 3 bases removed from V and 4 bases from J, the gap between germline ends came to 9 bases. The CDR3 loop spans 14 amino acids. The germline gives CDR1 MNHEY, CDR2 SMNVEV (reference sequence).

V gene TRBV5-5 combines with J gene TRBJ1-1; no firm D call. Germline V gives CDR1 SGHKS, CDR2 YYEKEE (reference sequence). V gave up 3 bases and J gave up 0 bases, with 12 bases separating them. This CDR3 comprises 15 residues. The CDR3 region is CASSSQAHLNTEAFF. Here the CDR3 DNA reads TGTGCCAGCAGCTCTCAGGCTCACCTGAACACTGAAGCTTTCTTT.

J is TRBJ1-1 and V is TRBV18; 10 positions match TRBD1. V was clipped by 6 bases and J by 6 bases; unmatched bases: 7. CDR3 length: 14 amino acids. Looked up from germline, CDR1 is KGHSH and CDR2 is LQKENI. The CDR3 region is CASSPTGGAPEAFF. CDR3 nucleotides: TGTGCCAGCTCCCCGACAGGGGGCGCCCCTGAAGCTTTCTTT.

The rearrangement links TRBV19 to TRBJ1-2; perhaps TRBD1 as D (5 bases). The CDR3 spans 14 residues. Germline lookup yields CDR1 LNHDA and CDR2 SQIVND (reference sequence). Trimming shortened V by 4 bases and J by 5 bases, and 14 bases separated the two germline ends. For the CDR3, the DNA is TGTGCCAGTAGTACCGACAGAACACCATATGGCTACACCTTC. Translated: CASSTDRTPYGYTF.

V is TRBV19 and J is TRBJ2-2; TRBD1 or TRBD2 may be the D gene (5 bases each). Germline CDR1 and CDR2: LNHDA and SQIVND (reference sequence). Trimming shortened V by 3 bases and J by 3 bases, and 11 bases separated the two germline ends. The CDR3 is 15 residues long. CDR3 DNA sequence: TGTGCCAGTAGTATGGGGACGGTGGACACCGGGGAGCTGTTTTTT. Amino acids: CASSMGTVDTGELFF. The entire variable domain, with the rest obtained from reference TRBV19 and TRBJ2-2, is as follows: DGGITQSPKYLFRKEGQNVTLSCEQNLNHDAMYWYRQDPGQGLRLIYYSQIVNDFQKGDIAEGYSVSREKKESFPLTVTSAQKNPTAFYLCASSMGTVDTGELFFGEGSRLTVL.

The chain is built from TRBV19 and TRBJ2-3, with D possibly matching TRBD1 (6 bases). This CDR3 has 15 residues. Trimming pared 1 base from V and 3 bases from J, leaving 11 bases between. The V gene's germline CDR1 is LNHDA and CDR2 SQIVND (reference sequence). In nucleotides, the CDR3 is TGTGCCAGTAGTATAGGTCAGGGGCTAACAGATACGCAGTATTTT. Its protein product is CASSIGQGLTDTQYF.

The chain employs TRBV5-1 and TRBJ2-5; 12 positions match TRBD2. Germline CDR1 SGHRS, CDR2 YFSETQ. The CDR3 consists of 15 residues. Trimming at V came to 5 bases and at J to 4 bases, leaving 6 bases not matched to a gene. CDR3 sequence reads: CASSSLAGGGETQYF. Here the CDR3 DNA reads TGCGCCAGCAGTTCACTAGCGGGGGGCGGAGAGACCCAGTACTTC.

The CDR3 DNA is TGTGCCAGCAGCCAAGATCAAGGGGGTGCGTTGAACACTGAAGCTTTCTTT. Translating gives CASSQDQGGALNTEAFF. V gene TRBV4-2 combines with J gene TRBJ1-1; D is possibly TRBD1 (6 bases). The CDR3 covers 17 residues. Looked up from germline, CDR1 is LGHNA and CDR2 is YNFKEQ. V was clipped by 0 bases and J by 0 bases, with 14 bases between them.

V gene TRBV28 combines with J gene TRBJ1-1; a possible D gene is TRBD1 (6 bases). Germline V CDR1 and CDR2: MDHEN, SYDVKM. V lost 8 bases and J 5 bases, leaving 18 bases between the germline ends. The CDR3 extends over 14 amino acids. CDR3 protein: CASLTGARKTEAFF. The CDR3 DNA reads TGTGCCAGCTTGACAGGAGCCCGGAAGACTGAAGCTTTCTTT.

The rearrangement uses TRBV27 and TRBJ1-1; D remains unclear. The CDR3 loop spans 11 amino acids. V dropped 4 bases and J dropped 11 bases, with 11 bases sitting between them. Per germline, CDR1 MNHEY and CDR2 SMNVEV (reference sequence). For the CDR3, the DNA is TGTGCCAGCAGTTCCTCCGGGGTGGCTTTCTTT. The encoded protein is CASSSSGVAFF.

This clone was observed a single time. The rearrangement uses TRBV5-1 and TRBJ2-1; 10 bases line up with TRBD2. The germline gives CDR1 SGHRS, CDR2 YFSETQ. After removal of 1 base from V and 3 bases from J, the junction contained 4 bases not matched to a gene. The length of the CDR3 is 16 residues. The CDR3 spells CASSLTSGVSYNEQFF. In DNA, the CDR3 is TGCGCCAGCAGCTTGACTAGCGGGGTAAGCTACAATGAGCAGTTCTTC.

The rearrangement links TRBV29-1 to TRBJ2-6; no reliable D call. V gave up 5 bases and J gave up 2 bases, with 4 bases separating them. Germline V gives CDR1 SQVTM, CDR2 ANQGSEA. The CDR3 loop spans 12 amino acids. CDR3 sequence: CSVSAGANVLTF. The CDR3 bases are TGCAGCGTTTCAGCTGGGGCCAACGTCCTGACTTTC.

The chain couples TRBV4-2 to TRBJ2-3; TRBD1 matches at 8 bases. Germline V gives CDR1 LGHNA, CDR2 YNFKEQ. The ends lost 0 bases at V and 8 bases at J; junction bases unmatched: 4. This CDR3 contains 14 residues. The CDR3 DNA sequence: TGTGCCAGCAGCCAAGAAACAGGGGGGTCTACGCAGTATTTT. Translated: CASSQETGGSTQYF.

In its sample, this clone was seen once. The chain combines TRBV2 with TRBJ2-5, with 9 bases lining up with TRBD1. V lost 7 bases, J lost 1 base, and 7 bases stayed unmatched. The CDR3 has 15 amino acids. The germline CDR1 and CDR2 sequences are SNHLY and FYNNEI. The CDR3 protein is CASNRQGEGQETQYF. DNA for the CDR3: TGTGCCAGCAACAGACAGGGGGAGGGCCAAGAGACCCAGTACTTC.

The chain couples TRBV19 to TRBJ1-5; unclear D gene. Germline V gene data show CDR1 as LNHDA and CDR2 as SQIVND (reference sequence). V dropped 4 bases and J dropped 7 bases, with 8 bases sitting between them. CDR3 length: 12 residues. The CDR3 coding sequence is TGTGCCAGTAGTAATTACCCCCAGCCCCAGCATTTT. Translating gives CASSNYPQPQHF.

The chain uses TRBV20-1 and TRBJ2-7; 7 bases map to TRBD1. Germline CDR1 reads DFQATT; CDR2 reads SNEGSKA (reference sequence). V lost 3 bases, J lost 6 bases, and 14 bases stayed unmatched. The CDR3 sequence is 15 residues long. The chain's CDR3 is CSASLYRTGLREQYV. The CDR3 DNA follows: TGCAGTGCTAGTTTGTACAGGACAGGCCTCCGCGAGCAGTACGTC.

This sequence joins TRBV6-5 and TRBJ1-1; 7 bases match TRBD1. Germline V gene lookup returns CDR1 MNHEY and CDR2 SVGAGI. V dropped 6 bases and J dropped 4; count of bases not matched to a gene: 8. CDR3 length: 14 amino acids. In DNA form, the CDR3 reads TGTGCCAGCAGCCGCTCTGGGACAGCCACTGAAGCTTTCTTT. This codes for CASSRSGTATEAFF.

The chain couples TRBV9 to TRBJ1-6; D call uncertain. The CDR3 runs 13 residues. The V and J ends lost 0 bases and 7 bases respectively, with 5 bases between them. The germline gives CDR1 SGDLS, CDR2 YYNGEE. CDR3 protein: CASSVESNSPLHF. Here the CDR3 DNA reads TGTGCCAGCAGCGTAGAATCCAATTCACCCCTCCACTTT.

The V call is TRBV21-1, the J call TRBJ2-2; the listed D gene, TRBD1, was not tested against the DNA. TRBV21-1 is flagged as a pseudogene. The CDR3 extends over 16 amino acids. CDR3 sequence: CASSNAGRKNTGELFF. The CDR3 region has the DNA TGTGCCAGCAGCAACGCCGGCAGGAAGAACACCGGGGAGCTGTTTTTT.

This clone was observed a few times. The chain recombines TRBV4-1 with TRBJ1-4; D unresolved. Deletions cut 2 bases from V and 6 bases from J, with 7 bases between. CDR1 is MGHRA, CDR2 YSYEKL, per germline. The CDR3 contains 13 residues. Written as DNA, the CDR3 is TGCGCCAGCAGCCAAATAGTGTATGAAAAACTGTTTTTT. It specifies CASSQIVYEKLFF.